This T cell receptor (beta chain) was captured by sequencing in a study of tumor-infiltrating lymphocytes in primary liver carcinoma. Study-level results: Unsorted bulk processing meant the study did not compare CD4+ and CD8+ repertoires. Tumor-adjacent and tumor-blood pairs shared a smaller degree of overlap than tumor region pairs.

In regard to this clonotype: Its antigen is unknown. A much larger clone lies one base from this, so it may be a read error.

This CDR3 comprises 11 residues. Germline CDR1 and CDR2: SQVTM and ANQGSEA. The ends lost 5 bases at V and 5 bases at J; junction bases unmatched: 2. The authors took blood RNA from unsorted whole blood and also extracted germline DNA. From 500 ng of total RNA, TCR beta-specific cDNA was reverse-transcribed using a constant-region primer. Construction of TCR beta libraries relied on three successive nested multiplex PCR rounds employing slightly modified ARM-PCR. The study ran its first two PCR rounds for approximately 11 cycles each, using TRBV1-TRBV30 forward primers and a C-beta reverse primer. Each CDR3 protein gets one entry after TCRdb re-called the multiplex PCR reads with MiXCR. The table has just over 300,000 distinct CDR3 sequences, roughly three fifths seen once.

This rearrangement joins TRBV29-1 to TRBJ2-7, with TRBD1 matching over 8 bases. The sequencing sample was made of peripheral blood. This sequence originates from a woman in her thirties with primary liver carcinoma and hepatitis B virus infection. The CDR3 nucleotides are TGCAGCGTTACAGGGGGGCACGAGCAGTACTTC. Residues: CSVTGGHEQYF.